The 2 T cell receptor beta chains below come from one sample, sequenced in a study of OX40 agonist ivuxolimab in advanced cancers. Produced via immunoSEQ multiplex PCR; TCRdb's table is partial and in-frame only. The sample shows roughly 98,000 clones, around 83% of them seen only once. This specimen was CD4+ or CD8+ T cells sorted from blood, taken in a trial of the OX40 agonist ivuxolimab. The receptors come from an adult with an advanced solid tumor such as melanoma, head and neck, liver or kidney cancer.

The chain has TRBV27 and TRBJ1-1; no reliable D call. Germline V lookup: CDR1 MNHEY, CDR2 SMNVEV (reference sequence). The CDR3 contains 13 residues. V was cut by 3 bases and J by 2 bases, with 7 bases left in between. In DNA, the CDR3 is TGTGCCAGCAGTTTCCAACTAAACACTGAAGCTTTCTTT. Its translation: CASSFQLNTEAFF.

The rearrangement links TRBV5-1 to TRBJ2-3, with D perhaps matching TRBD2 (6 bases). The CDR3 covers 16 residues. CDR1 is SGHRS and CDR2 is YFSETQ in the germline V gene. Trimming pared 4 bases from V and 4 bases from J, leaving 19 bases between. The CDR3 nucleotides read TGCGCCAGCAGCCCTCTGACTAGTGGGATTGCAGATACGCAGTATTTT. Translating gives CASSPLTSGIADTQYF.